The 6 T cell receptor beta chains in this list originate from one sample, sequenced in a study of blood T cell repertoires in COVID-19. Measured with immunoSEQ multiplex PCR; TCRdb has only the in-frame clones, and not every one. The sample holds more than 13,000 clones, around 85% seen once. The specimen was peripheral blood. The receptors were gathered from a human donor in a cohort sampled during active COVID-19.

V and J are TRBV7-3 and TRBJ1-5; no definite D call. V dropped 2 bases and J dropped 6 bases, with 8 bases sitting between them. Per the germline V gene, CDR1 is SGHTA and CDR2 is FQGTGA. CDR3 length: 13 residues. The CDR3 DNA is TGTGCCAGCAGCTTAGGGCACGGTCAGCCCCAGCATTTT. Encoded protein: CASSLGHGQPQHF.

This clone was detected once. The gene calls are TRBV11-2 and TRBJ2-7, with 7 nucleotides matching TRBD2. Trimming took 1 base from V and 1 from J; bases not matched to a gene: 4. Germline V lookup: CDR1 SGHAT, CDR2 FQNNGV. CDR3 length: 15 amino acids. The DNA for the CDR3 is TGTGCCAGCAGCTTAGTTGGGGGAGGGTCCTACGAGCAGTACTTC. Its translation is CASSLVGGGSYEQYF.

The chain links TRBV7-7 to TRBJ2-2; the D gene is possibly TRBD2 (5 bases). Trimming pared 3 bases from V and 6 bases from J, leaving 5 bases between. Germline lookup yields CDR1 SSHAT and CDR2 FNYEAQ (reference sequence). This CDR3 contains 12 residues. The CDR3 region is CASSFGAGELFF. In DNA form, the CDR3 reads TGTGCCAGCAGCTTCGGGGCCGGGGAGCTGTTTTTT.

V usage is TRBV19 and J usage is TRBJ1-3, with 7 bases fitting TRBD1. Germline V lookup: CDR1 LNHDA, CDR2 SQIVND (reference sequence). Trimming took 7 bases from V and 6 from J; bases not matched to a gene: 9. The CDR3 runs 14 residues. The CDR3 DNA is TGTGCCAGTAACCTCGGGACAGCTCAAAACACCATATATTTT. Amino acids: CASNLGTAQNTIYF.

The chain combines TRBV7-9 with TRBJ2-1; perhaps TRBD2 as D (5 bases). Trimming shortened V by 6 bases and J by 7 bases, and 13 bases separated the two germline ends. This CDR3 comprises 13 residues. The V gene's germline CDR1 is SEHNR and CDR2 FQNEAQ (reference sequence). CDR3 sequence reads: CASSDGRGNEQFF. CDR3 in DNA: TGTGCCAGCAGTGACGGACGAGGGAATGAGCAGTTCTTC.

The genes are TRBV10-3 and TRBJ1-2; D remains ambiguous. V was trimmed by 3 bases and J by 1 base, leaving 3 bases between them. CDR3 length equals 12 residues. In germline, CDR1 is ENHRY, CDR2 SYGVKD. CDR3 nucleotide sequence: TGTGCCATCAGTGACTTTAACTATGGCTACACCTTC. It yields the protein CAISDFNYGYTF.